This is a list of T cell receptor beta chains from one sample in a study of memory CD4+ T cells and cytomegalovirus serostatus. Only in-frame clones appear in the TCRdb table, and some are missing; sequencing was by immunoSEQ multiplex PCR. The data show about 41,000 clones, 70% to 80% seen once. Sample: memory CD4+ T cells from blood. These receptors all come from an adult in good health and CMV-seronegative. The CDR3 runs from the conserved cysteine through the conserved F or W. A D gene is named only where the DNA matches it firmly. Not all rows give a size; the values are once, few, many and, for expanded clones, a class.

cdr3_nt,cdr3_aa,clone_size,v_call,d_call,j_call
TGTGCCAGCTCACCACCCGGGACAGGGCCCCGCTCCTACGAGCAGTACTTC,CASSPPGTGPRSYEQYF,NA,TRBV18,TRBD1,TRBJ2-7
TGTGCCAGCAGCTTAGCGCTCACAGGGGGGGGCACAGATACGCAGTATTTT,CASSLALTGGGTDTQYF,NA,TRBV7-2,NA,TRBJ2-3
TGTGCCAGCAGCTTGAGGCGCACTGGGGCCAACGTCCTGACTTTC,CASSLRRTGANVLTF,NA,TRBV5-6,NA,TRBJ2-6
TGTGCCAGCAGTGAAGGGCGGAGTCATGGATCACCCCTCCACTTT,CASSEGRSHGSPLHF,NA,TRBV6-1,NA,TRBJ1-6
TGTGCCAGCAGACAGGGAAACGCCTACGAGCAGTACTTC,CASRQGNAYEQYF,once,TRBV4-2,NA,TRBJ2-7
TGTGCCAGCAGCGTCATCAGTAAGAACACTGAAGCTTTCTTT,CASSVISKNTEAFF,NA,TRBV7-9,NA,TRBJ1-1
TGCAGCGTTTGGTTGAACACTGAAGCTTTCTTT,CSVWLNTEAFF,NA,TRBV29-1,NA,TRBJ1-1
TGTGCCAGCAGTTCTAACCGGAGATCCGGGGAGCTGTTTTTT,CASSSNRRSGELFF,once,TRBV27,NA,TRBJ2-2
TGCAGCGCCGACAACAGGAGGAACACTGAAGCTTTCTTT,CSADNRRNTEAFF,NA,TRBV29-1,NA,TRBJ1-1
TGTGCCAGCAGCTTAGTGTCGGGCAACACTGAAGCTTTCTTT,CASSLVSGNTEAFF,few,TRBV7-8,NA,TRBJ1-1
TGTGCCAGTGTAAAGGGGACCCGGGAGACCCAGTACTTC,CASVKGTRETQYF,NA,TRBV2,NA,TRBJ2-5
TGTGCCAGCAGCTTCTGGGACAGACCGAGAGGGCATGAAGCTTTCTTT,CASSFWDRPRGHEAFF,few,TRBV5-6,TRBD1,TRBJ1-1
TGTGCCAGCTCATCCGGCAGGGCTCAGCCCCAGCATTTT,CASSSGRAQPQHF,NA,TRBV18,NA,TRBJ1-5
TGTGCCAGCTCACCACCGGCCCCCGCAGATACGCAGTATTTT,CASSPPAPADTQYF,NA,TRBV18,NA,TRBJ2-3
TGTGCCAGCTCACCGGGCAACAGGGAAAATGGCTACACCTTC,CASSPGNRENGYTF,NA,TRBV18,NA,TRBJ1-2
TGTGCCAGCAGTCCGCTGGCAGATACGCAGTATTTT,CASSPLADTQYF,NA,TRBV6-1,NA,TRBJ2-3
TGCGCCAGCAGCCCCACCCCTTTTATGGGGGGGCCGAATTCCGGGGAGCTGTTTTTT,CASSPTPFMGGPNSGELFF,NA,TRBV4-1,NA,TRBJ2-2
TGCGCCAGCAGCCAAGAGGGGGACACTGAAGCTTTCTTT,CASSQEGDTEAFF,NA,TRBV5-4,NA,TRBJ1-1
TGTGCCAGCAGTGGTGCGGCCCCTCTTGACGAGCAGTACTTC,CASSGAAPLDEQYF,NA,TRBV6-1,NA,TRBJ2-7
TGCGCCAGCAGCTTGGTGGTGTCTTCTTACGAGCAGTACTTC,CASSLVVSSYEQYF,NA,TRBV5-1,NA,TRBJ2-7
TGTGCCAGCGGGGCAGGGGTTGGCTACACCTTC,CASGAGVGYTF,NA,TRBV2,NA,TRBJ1-2
TGTGCCAGCAGCTTAAATTTTGCGGGCGGGGAGCTGTTTTTT,CASSLNFAGGELFF,NA,TRBV7-2,NA,TRBJ2-2
TGTGCCAGCAGCTTAAGGGGGTCCGGGGCCAACGTCCTGACTTTC,CASSLRGSGANVLTF,NA,TRBV7-9,NA,TRBJ2-6
TGTGCCAGCAGCCCCCGACCTTACAATGAGCAGTTCTTC,CASSPRPYNEQFF,NA,TRBV9,NA,TRBJ2-1
TGTGCCACCAATAAGGGGGCGGAAGAAGCTTTCTTT,CATNKGAEEAFF,NA,TRBV6-5,TRBD1,TRBJ1-1
TGTGCCAGCAGTTCTAGACAGGGGGGATACGAGCAGTACTTC,CASSSRQGGYEQYF,NA,TRBV6-6,TRBD1,TRBJ2-7
TGCGCCAGCAGCTTGGACGGACAGCTTTATGGCTACACCTTC,CASSLDGQLYGYTF,few,TRBV5-1,NA,TRBJ1-2
TGTGCCAGCAGCCCGAGCGGGGGGAACAATGAGCAGTTCTTC,CASSPSGGNNEQFF,NA,TRBV7-9,TRBD2,TRBJ2-1
TGTGCCAGCAGCGTAGGCGGAGGGGCCGGGGAGCTGTTTTTT,CASSVGGGAGELFF,NA,TRBV9,NA,TRBJ2-2
TGTGCCAGCAGCGGGATGGGGACAGATTACAATGAGCAGTTCTTC,CASSGMGTDYNEQFF,few,TRBV7-2,TRBD1,TRBJ2-1
TGCAGCGTTGTAAGGCAGAACTATGGCTACACCTTC,CSVVRQNYGYTF,NA,TRBV29-1,NA,TRBJ1-2
TGTGCCAGCAGCCTTTCGGGCAGGGCGAGCGAGCAGTACTTC,CASSLSGRASEQYF,NA,TRBV4-2,NA,TRBJ2-7
TGTGCCTTACGGTTTTCCAACTCACCCCTCCACTTT,CALRFSNSPLHF,NA,TRBV30,NA,TRBJ1-6
TGTGCCAGCGGCGACAGGGAAGTGGGCTACACCTTC,CASGDREVGYTF,few,TRBV2,TRBD1,TRBJ1-2
TGTGCCAGCAGCCAGACGGACGGGGGAGGCTACACCTTC,CASSQTDGGGYTF,once,TRBV5-6,NA,TRBJ1-2
TGTGCCAGCAGCAGATCCAGGGGGCGGGGGGGCCACAATGAGCAGTTCTTC,CASSRSRGRGGHNEQFF,NA,TRBV9,NA,TRBJ2-1
TGTGCCAGCAGCTTAAGGCCAGCGAGAATTTCCGACGCGGGGGAAAAACTGTTTTTT,CASSLRPARISDAGEKLFF,NA,TRBV7-9,NA,TRBJ1-4
TGTGCCAGCAGCCGGGACAGGGTGGAAGCTTTCTTT,CASSRDRVEAFF,few,TRBV7-8,TRBD1,TRBJ1-1
TGTGCCAGCAGCCTCCCCGGCGCGGATGAAAAACTGTTTTTT,CASSLPGADEKLFF,once,TRBV7-9,NA,TRBJ1-4
TGTGCCAGCTCTAGCCTCAGGGGTTCACCCCTCCACTTT,CASSSLRGSPLHF,few,TRBV6-1,NA,TRBJ1-6
TGTGCCAGCAGTTCACCACAGATATATAATTCACCCCTCCACTTT,CASSSPQIYNSPLHF,once,TRBV28,NA,TRBJ1-6
TGTGCCAGCTCCCCCGGGACTGACGGGCTGGGGGAAAAACTGTTTTTT,CASSPGTDGLGEKLFF,once,TRBV18,NA,TRBJ1-4
TGTGCCAGCAGTGAATTGGGTGTGCAGACTGAAGCTTTCTTT,CASSELGVQTEAFF,NA,TRBV2,NA,TRBJ1-1